This T cell receptor beta chain was recovered during a study of technical replicates of blood from four donors (dated by TCRdb to about 2017). On this clone itself: This clone's antigen is unknown. No base-level quality is on record; no much larger clone is a single base apart.

Receptor amplification or capture employed the immunoSEQ multiplex PCR assay. TCRdb provides this immuneACCESS table in a form limited to in-frame rearrangements. Some clones are lacking; in checked studies, under half of them reflect an unresolved V gene, and why the rest are absent is not known. This sample comprises 15,000 or so clones, around four fifths of them detected only once. Together, the top ten hold roughly 11% of the sample. Source material: PBMCs. The clonotype comes from a human donor in good health.

The CDR3 sequence is CASRAGLHGNEQFF. The sequence in DNA is TGTGCCAGCAGGGCGGGACTCCACGGCAATGAGCAGTTCTTC. Rearrangement joined TRBV6-1 to TRBJ2-1; matching of 6 bases hints at TRBD2 as the D gene. The CDR3 runs 14 residues from the cysteine to the phenylalanine. Only the CDR3 part of the read is kept: 42 bases, read in frame from the first base. V is pared back by 6 bases and J by 6 bases, with 15 bases lying between the germline termini. The germline V gene yields MNHNS for CDR1 and SASEGT for CDR2.